The source of this T cell receptor beta chain is a study of kidney transplant recipient with SARS-CoV-2 infection (dated by TCRdb to 2020 to 2022). The time point tag for this specimen amounts to: pre-pandemic baseline sample and day 111 after first positive SARS-CoV-2 test. As to this clonotype: Its antigen remains unidentified. A much larger clone differs from this one at a single base, so this may be a read error.

V gives up 4 bases and J gives up 2 bases, and the segment between their germline ends measures 16 bases. Measured from the cysteine to the phenylalanine, the CDR3 is 15 residues long. Only the CDR3 DNA stays, 45 bases, in frame from base 1. The germline V gene (reference sequence) sets CDR1 to SGHKS and CDR2 to YYEKEE. The reads were generated on an Illumina MiSeq. Profiling of the peripheral T cell repertoire targeted human TCRbeta genes. Concerning the study's data processing: To account for variability over time, differences in clonotype abundance were tested using beta-binomial modelling. Clonotypes that had expanded were screened against the ImmuneCODE reference database of SARS-CoV-2-associated TCRs and mapped onto regions of the viral genome. Further repertoire analyses covered TRBV gene usage, CDR3 length, CDR3 amino acid overlap between time points, clonotype abundance distributions and Jaccard similarity. The public reads were reprocessed in TCRdb via fastp at Q25 and MiXCR, keeping in-frame beta chains. Records with the same CDR3 protein are collapsed into one entry carrying the most frequent genes and DNA. The V and J calls here are based on TCRdb, not the publication. In this sample the table shows roughly 230,000 distinct CDR3 sequences, 25% to 30% of which occur a single time. Roughly 7% of the sample is held by the ten biggest clonotypes.

Sequencing was performed on a blood sample, taken at baseline and on day 111 from a kidney transplant recipient. The chain links TRBV5-5 with TRBJ2-7; the D gene could be TRBD1 or TRBD2, each one agreeing over 5 bases. This receptor was taken from a young adult male patient who had COVID-19 and was a kidney transplant recipient. In patients who had a transplant, some T cells may come from the graft donor. The CDR3 protein: CASSDRGTSTYEQYF. The nucleotide sequence is given as TGTGCCAGCAGCGACCGGGGCACGTCGACCTACGAGCAGTACTTC.